This T cell receptor beta chain was obtained from a study of blood T cell repertoires in COVID-19. Study as a whole: The origin of the acute and convalescent COVID-19 samples was the United States, Italy and Spain. Sources were T cells, B-cell-depleted T cells, or PBMCs; the material itself was cDNA or gDNA.

Profiling relied on immunoSEQ multiplex PCR, and the TCRdb table lists in-frame clones only, not all of them. The data show over 95,000 clones, 75% to 85% seen once. From germline, CDR1 is GTSNPN and CDR2 SVGIG (reference sequence). The CDR3 contains 14 residues. V dropped 8 bases and J dropped 0 bases, with 14 bases sitting between them. This TCR was recovered from a human donor in a cohort sampled during active COVID-19. The source material was peripheral blood. V usage is TRBV30 and J usage is TRBJ1-5; D gene unclear. The CDR3 is CASSIGFSNQPQHF. The DNA of the CDR3 is TGTGCCAGTTCGATTGGCTTTAGCAATCAGCCCCAGCATTTT.